These 28 T cell receptor beta chains came from one sample sequenced in a study of blood T cell repertoires in COVID-19. Produced via immunoSEQ multiplex PCR; TCRdb's table is partial and in-frame only. Among approximately 100,000 clones listed, 84% were seen once. The sequenced sample consisted of peripheral blood. Source of these receptors: a man aged 60 to 69 with acute or convalescent COVID-19.

V and J are TRBV5-4 and TRBJ2-7, with 11 positions matching TRBD2. Germline trimming cut 4 bases from V and 0 bases from J; bases unmatched to any gene: 12. This CDR3 contains 18 residues. Germline CDR1 reads SGHNT; CDR2 reads YYREEE (reference sequence). This chain's CDR3 is CASSRGLADTYSSYEQYF. The CDR3 DNA is TGTGCCAGCAGCCGGGGACTAGCGGATACCTACAGCTCCTACGAGCAGTACTTC.

The sample holds a few counts of this clone. This chain joins TRBV4-1 and TRBJ1-3, with unresolved D. The CDR3 loop spans 15 amino acids. Trimming shortened V by 0 bases and J by 0 bases, and 6 bases separated the two germline ends. In germline, CDR1 is MGHRA, CDR2 YSYEKL. The CDR3 DNA is TGCGCCAGCAGCCAAGACTCCCCCTCTGGAAACACCATATATTTT. It translates to CASSQDSPSGNTIYF.

The V gene is TRBV27, the J gene TRBJ1-4; the D is unclear. From germline, CDR1 is MNHEY and CDR2 SMNVEV (reference sequence). The ends were cut back, 3 bases at V and 8 bases at J, with 13 bases in the middle. The CDR3 runs 14 residues. CDR3 coding DNA: TGTGCCAGCAGTTTGGCGGGGAGTAGAGAAAAACTGTTTTTT. Its translation is CASSLAGSREKLFF.

The chain has TRBV19 and TRBJ1-4; 8 bases match TRBD1. Germline trimming cut 3 bases from V and 12 bases from J; bases unmatched to any gene: 12. Looked up from germline, CDR1 is LNHDA and CDR2 is SQIVND (reference sequence). The CDR3 consists of 15 residues. The CDR3 protein is CASSIGQGSVGELFF. Here the CDR3 DNA reads TGTGCCAGTAGTATCGGACAGGGATCAGTGGGGGAACTGTTTTTT. The full variable domain, its missing parts supplied by reference TRBV19 and TRBJ1-4, is DGGITQSPKYLFRKEGQNVTLSCEQNLNHDAMYWYRQDPGQGLRLIYYSQIVNDFQKGDIAEGYSVSREKKESFPLTVTSAQKNPTAFYLCASSIGQGSVGELFFGSGTQLSVL.

The rearrangement uses TRBV5-4 and TRBJ1-4; possibly TRBD1 for D (6 bases). CDR1 and CDR2 (germline): SGHNT, YYREEE (reference sequence). V was cut by 5 bases and J by 4 bases, with 15 bases left in between. This CDR3 is 15 amino acids long. The CDR3 DNA reads as TGTGCCAGCAGTGAGGGAGGGGGTCTTAATGAAAAACTGTTTTTT. Protein: CASSEGGGLNEKLFF.

The rearrangement uses TRBV7-9 and TRBJ2-7, with 10 bases that match TRBD1. This CDR3 is 15 amino acids long. Trimming removed 1 base from V and 6 bases from J; junction bases left unmatched: 6. Per germline, CDR1 SEHNR and CDR2 FQNEAQ (reference sequence). CDR3 DNA: TGTGCCAGCAGCTTAGTGGGACAGGGGACCTCCGAGCAGTACGTC. Translating it yields CASSLVGQGTSEQYV.

This chain joins TRBV19 and TRBJ2-6, with 7 bases matching TRBD2. After removal of 6 bases from V and 2 bases from J, the junction contained 13 bases not matched to a gene. CDR1 is LNHDA and CDR2 is SQIVND in the germline V gene (reference sequence). CDR3 length equals 18 residues. This chain's CDR3 is CASRTFRGRGAGANVLTF. CDR3 bases: TGTGCCAGTAGGACTTTCCGCGGGAGAGGGGCTGGGGCCAACGTCCTGACTTTC.

V usage is TRBV7-8 and J usage is TRBJ2-7; 11 nucleotides match TRBD2. V shed 5 bases and J 2 bases; nucleotides not matched to a gene: 5. Germline V gene lookup returns CDR1 SGHVS and CDR2 FQNEAQ. CDR3 size: 15 residues. CDR3: CASSPGLAETYEQYF. The CDR3 coding sequence is TGTGCCAGCAGCCCGGGACTAGCGGAAACCTACGAGCAGTACTTC.

The chain couples TRBV3-1 (or the pseudogene TRBV3-2) to TRBJ2-5, with 7 bases lining up with TRBD2. After removal of 4 bases from V and 1 base from J, the junction contained 0 bases not matched to a gene. This CDR3 has 13 residues. The germline gives CDR1 LGHDT, CDR2 YNNKEL (reference sequence). The CDR3 is CASSPSGQETQYF. CDR3 DNA: TGTGCCAGCAGCCCTAGCGGCCAAGAGACCCAGTACTTC.

The chain's CDR3 is CASGPKDSFSGNTIYF. The DNA for the CDR3 is TGTGCTAGTGGTCCCAAGGACAGTTTCTCTGGAAACACCATATATTTT. This chain links TRBV12-5 with TRBJ1-3; possible D gene TRBD1, 6 bases. The CDR3 extends over 16 amino acids. The germline V gene has CDR1 LGHNT and CDR2 FRNRAP. The ends were cut back, 5 bases at V and 0 bases at J, with 14 bases in the middle.

This clone has just a few counts. The chain is built from TRBV7-9 and TRBJ2-3, with 7 positions matching TRBD2. The germline gives CDR1 SEHNR, CDR2 FQNEAQ (reference sequence). This CDR3 contains 14 residues. Trimming removed 3 bases from V and 0 bases from J; junction bases left unmatched: 0. The CDR3 DNA follows: TGTGCCAGCAGCTTCGGGGGGAGCACAGATACGCAGTATTTT. It yields the protein CASSFGGSTDTQYF.

This CDR3 reads CASSATGLAQHF. For the CDR3, the DNA is TGTGCCAGCAGTGCAACAGGGTTAGCCCAGCATTTT. The V and J genes are TRBV12-3 or TRBV12-4 and TRBJ1-5; D possibly corresponds to TRBD1 (6 bases). Trimming took 5 bases from V and 11 from J, leaving 13 bases between them. The CDR3 has 12 residues.

The genes are TRBV3-1 (or the pseudogene TRBV3-2) and TRBJ1-4; 10 nucleotides line up with TRBD1. V lost 4 bases, J lost 5 bases, and 4 bases stayed unmatched. This CDR3 is built from 15 residues. Germline lookup yields CDR1 LGHDT and CDR2 YNNKEL (reference sequence). CDR3 sequence: CASSLPGQGNEKLFF. The CDR3 DNA reads as TGTGCCAGCAGCCTACCGGGACAGGGGAATGAAAAACTGTTTTTT.

This clone was found a few times. The genes are TRBV28 and TRBJ1-2, with D possibly being TRBD1 (6 bases). Germline V lookup: CDR1 MDHEN, CDR2 SYDVKM. This CDR3 spans 14 amino acids. The V end was cut by 5 bases, the J end by 0 bases, with 10 bases between. CDR3 residues: CASSAGAANYGYTF. The CDR3 DNA reads as TGTGCCAGCAGTGCAGGGGCGGCTAACTATGGCTACACCTTC.

This clone was detected only once. This sequence joins TRBV28 and TRBJ2-1; 7 nucleotides align to TRBD2. The trim removed 3 bases at V and 8 bases at J, leaving 4 bases unmatched. This CDR3 has 13 residues. Per germline, CDR1 MDHEN and CDR2 SYDVKM. CDR3 bases: TGTGCCAGCAGTTTGCGGGAGCTGGATGAGCAGTTCTTC. Encoded protein: CASSLRELDEQFF.

This clone came up a few times. The V and J genes are TRBV24-1 and TRBJ1-3; no reliable D call. The CDR3 extends over 12 amino acids. Germline CDR1 KGHDR, CDR2 SFDVKD. V shed 7 bases and J shed 3 bases, with 6 bases lying between them. DNA for the CDR3: TGTGCCACCAGCCTAAATGGAAACACCATATATTTT. Amino acids: CATSLNGNTIYF.

The chain recombines TRBV10-1 with TRBJ2-2; possibly TRBD1 for D (6 bases). CDR1 is WNHNN and CDR2 is SYGVQD in the germline V gene (reference sequence). This CDR3 spans 14 amino acids. The germline V and J ends were trimmed by 6 bases and 7 bases, with 15 bases remaining between them. Here the CDR3 reads CASRAPRDNGELFF. Written as DNA, the CDR3 is TGCGCCAGCAGGGCCCCCAGGGACAACGGGGAGCTGTTTTTT.

CDR3 sequence: CASSQKMRDSDQPQHF. The CDR3 region has the DNA TGCGCCAGCAGTCAGAAAATGAGGGACAGCGATCAGCCCCAGCATTTT. The chain recombines TRBV23-1 with TRBJ1-5; TRBD1 matches at 7 bases. TRBV23-1 is given ORF status, its function remaining uncertain. Trimming cost V 3 bases and J 5 bases; bases outside gene matches: 10. This CDR3 is built from 16 residues.

The chain uses TRBV4-2 and TRBJ2-5, with 10 bases lining up with TRBD2. The CDR3 sequence is 18 residues long. CDR1 and CDR2 from the germline V gene are LGHNA and YNFKEQ. Unmatched junction bases numbered 11, after V lost 4 bases and J lost 0 bases. CDR3 sequence reads: CASSRRGGLAINQETQYF. The CDR3 DNA reads as TGTGCCAGCAGCCGGAGGGGGGGACTAGCGATAAACCAAGAGACCCAGTACTTC.

The chain combines TRBV29-1 with TRBJ2-1; 8 bases fit TRBD2. CDR1 and CDR2 from the germline V gene are SQVTM and ANQGSEA. V lost 4 bases, J lost 7 bases, and 6 bases stayed unmatched. This CDR3 region has 13 residues. CDR3 sequence: CSVGPGGGNEQFF. The CDR3 nucleotides are TGCAGCGTTGGCCCGGGCGGGGGGAATGAGCAGTTCTTC.

Only one count was recorded for this clone. The V call is TRBV6-5, the J call TRBJ1-4; 8 nucleotides agree with TRBD1. The CDR3 extends over 12 amino acids. V lost 5 bases and J lost 8; bases outside the gene matches: 1. Germline CDR1 reads MNHEY; CDR2 reads SVGAGI. The CDR3 is CASSRQGEKLFF. The CDR3 coding sequence is TGTGCCAGCAGTCGACAGGGGGAAAAACTGTTTTTT.

V usage is TRBV10-3 and J usage is TRBJ2-7; D unresolved. Trimming cost V 0 bases and J 7 bases, with 10 bases left between them. Germline CDR1 ENHRY, CDR2 SYGVKD. This CDR3 spans 13 amino acids. The DNA of the CDR3 is TGTGCCATCAGTGAGTCGAGGCCCGGGGAGCAGTACGTC. Translation gives CAISESRPGEQYV.

The chain recombines TRBV9 with TRBJ2-2, with TRBD1 identical over 10 bases. Germline V gives CDR1 SGDLS, CDR2 YYNGEE. This CDR3 has 17 residues. Trimming at V came to 4 bases and at J to 3 bases, leaving 9 bases not matched to a gene. This CDR3 reads CASSSARDRGHTGELFF. The CDR3 DNA reads TGTGCCAGCAGCTCAGCCAGGGACAGGGGTCACACCGGGGAGCTGTTTTTT.

The chain couples TRBV7-2 to TRBJ2-2, with 8 bases matching TRBD2. The germline V gene has CDR1 SGHTA and CDR2 FQGNSA. With 4 bases clipped from V and 4 bases from J, the junction kept 17 bases outside the gene matches. The length of the CDR3 is 19 residues. The CDR3 coding sequence is TGTGCCAGCAGCTCCGCGGGGGCAAGCGGGAGCCGGGTCACCGGGGAGCTGTTTTTT. Encoded protein: CASSSAGASGSRVTGELFF.

The chain has TRBV5-1 and TRBJ2-1, with 9 nucleotides matching TRBD1. Germline CDR1 reads SGHRS; CDR2 reads YFSETQ. This CDR3 comprises 16 residues. V trimming: 3 bases; J trimming: 3 bases; junction bases outside the gene matches: 7. The DNA of the CDR3 is TGCGCCAGCAGCTCGATACCGGGACAGGGCTACAATGAGCAGTTCTTC. This translates into CASSSIPGQGYNEQFF.

The CDR3 DNA reads TGTGCCAGCAGTTTCTTGCGGTACGAGCAGTACTTC. Translation gives CASSFLRYEQYF. This chain uses TRBV28 with TRBJ2-7; no firm D call. The germline gives CDR1 MDHEN, CDR2 SYDVKM. Trimming stripped 3 bases from V and 4 bases from J, with 7 bases between. The CDR3 extends over 12 amino acids.

DNA for the CDR3: TGTGCCAGCAGCCTCGCACAGGGGGCGCACACTGAAGCTTTCTTT. Its protein is CASSLAQGAHTEAFF. The chain combines TRBV5-4 with TRBJ1-1; the match to TRBD1 covers 9 bases. Unmatched junction bases numbered 7, after V lost 4 bases and J lost 3 bases. The CDR3 length is 15 residues. Germline V gives CDR1 SGHNT, CDR2 YYREEE (reference sequence).

CDR3 sequence (DNA): TGCAGCGTTCCTGGACAGGGGACGCTCCACACTGAAGCTTTCTTT. Encoded protein: CSVPGQGTLHTEAFF. The chain employs TRBV29-1 and TRBJ1-1; TRBD1 matches at 9 bases. The CDR3 covers 15 residues. V lost 5 bases and J lost 3; bases outside the gene matches: 10. Germline lookup yields CDR1 SQVTM and CDR2 ANQGSEA.